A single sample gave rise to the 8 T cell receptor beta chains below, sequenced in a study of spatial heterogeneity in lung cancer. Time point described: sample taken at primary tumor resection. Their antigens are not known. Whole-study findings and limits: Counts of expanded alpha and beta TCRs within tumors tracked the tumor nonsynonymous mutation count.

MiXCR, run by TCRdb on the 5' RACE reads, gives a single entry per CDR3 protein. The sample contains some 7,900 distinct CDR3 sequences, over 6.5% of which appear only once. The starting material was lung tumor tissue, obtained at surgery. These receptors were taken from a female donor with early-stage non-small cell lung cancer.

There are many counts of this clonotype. CDR3 coding DNA: TGTGCCACCAGCAGTGCAACTAGCGGGAGTAGCTCTGGGGCCAACGTCCTGACTTTC. Its translation: CATSSATSGSSSGANVLTF. The rearrangement links TRBV15 to TRBJ2-6, with 11 bases aligning to TRBD2. The ends lost 3 bases at V and 0 bases at J; junction bases unmatched: 7. Looked up from germline, CDR1 is LNHNV and CDR2 is YYDKDF (reference sequence). This CDR3 comprises 19 residues.

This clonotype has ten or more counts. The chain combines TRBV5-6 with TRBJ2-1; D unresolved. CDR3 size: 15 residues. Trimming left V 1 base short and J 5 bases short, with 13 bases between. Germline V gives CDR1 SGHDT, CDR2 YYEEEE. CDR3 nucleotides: TGTGCCAGCAGCTTGCCTGGCACAGATCACAATGAGCAGTTCTTC. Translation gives CASSLPGTDHNEQFF.

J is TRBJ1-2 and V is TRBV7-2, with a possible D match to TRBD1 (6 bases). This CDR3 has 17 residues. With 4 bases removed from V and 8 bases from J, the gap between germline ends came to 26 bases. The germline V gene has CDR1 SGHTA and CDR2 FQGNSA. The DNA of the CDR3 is TGTGCCAGCAGCTCAAGCCACCACCAAACAGGGAGTCACGGCTACACCTTC. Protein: CASSSSHHQTGSHGYTF. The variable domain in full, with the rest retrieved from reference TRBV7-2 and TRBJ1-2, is GAGVSQSPSNKVTEKGKDVELRCDPISGHTALYWYRQSLGQGLEFLIYFQGNSAPDKSGLPSDRFSAERTGGSVSTLTIQRTQQEDSAVYLCASSSSHHQTGSHGYTFGSGTRLTVV.

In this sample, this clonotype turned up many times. This chain's CDR3 is CASSQGLAGVEQYF. CDR3 coding DNA: TGTGCCAGCAGCCAGGGACTAGCGGGGGTCGAGCAGTACTTC. The chain carries TRBV5-4 and TRBJ2-7; 14 nucleotides agree with TRBD2. The CDR3 consists of 14 residues. Germline loops: CDR1 SGHNT, CDR2 YYREEE (reference sequence). Losses at the gene ends were 4 bases for V and 6 bases for J; bases not matched to a gene: 3. Looking up the rest from reference TRBV5-4 and TRBJ2-7 gives the full variable domain: ETGVTQSPTHLIKTRGQQVTLRCSSQSGHNTVSWYQQALGQGPQFIFQYYREEENGRGNFPPRFSGLQFPNYSSELNVNALELDDSALYLCASSQGLAGVEQYFGPGTRLTVT.

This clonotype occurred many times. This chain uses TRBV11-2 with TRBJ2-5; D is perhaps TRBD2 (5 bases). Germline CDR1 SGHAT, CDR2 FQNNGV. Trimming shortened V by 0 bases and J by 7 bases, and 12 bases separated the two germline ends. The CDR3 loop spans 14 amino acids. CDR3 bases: TGTGCCAGCAGCTTAGACTGGCCACGGGGGACCCAGTACTTC. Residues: CASSLDWPRGTQYF.

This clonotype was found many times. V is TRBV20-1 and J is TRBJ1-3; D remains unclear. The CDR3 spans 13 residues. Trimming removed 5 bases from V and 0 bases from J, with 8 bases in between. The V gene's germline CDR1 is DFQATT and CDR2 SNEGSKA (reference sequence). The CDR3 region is CSAQQRSGNTIYF. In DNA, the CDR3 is TGCAGTGCTCAACAACGCTCTGGAAACACCATATATTTT.

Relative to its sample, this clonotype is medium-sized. CDR3 protein: CATSRPPGHHSGANVLTF. The CDR3 bases are TGTGCCACCAGCAGGCCCCCGGGACACCACTCTGGGGCCAACGTCCTGACTTTC. The chain is built from TRBV15 and TRBJ2-6; maybe TRBD1 (6 bases). CDR3 size: 18 residues. Germline-derived CDR1 and CDR2 are LNHNV and YYDKDF (reference sequence). V lost 3 bases to trimming and J lost 0 bases, with 15 bases between them.

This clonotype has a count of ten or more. The CDR3 sequence is CASSIGGYEQYF. CDR3 bases: TGTGCCAGTAGTATAGGCGGCTACGAGCAGTACTTC. The V gene is TRBV19, the J gene TRBJ2-7; D not resolved. V lost 1 base to trimming and J lost 3 bases, with 4 bases between them. The CDR3 length is 12 residues. In germline, CDR1 is LNHDA, CDR2 SQIVND (reference sequence).